This is a list of T cell receptor beta chains from one sample in a study of response to subunit inactivated influenza vaccine. Each CDR3 protein gets one entry after TCRdb re-called the RT-PCR reads with MiXCR. The repertoire holds about 620,000 distinct CDR3 sequences, with 10% to 15% as singletons. The sample was PBMCs from blood, taken on the day of vaccination. These receptor sequences come from a man aged 45-60 years who received an inactivated influenza vaccine. CDR3s include the opening cysteine and the closing phenylalanine or tryptophan. D genes are given only for firm matches. Clone sizes are given selectively: once, few, many, or a class where the clone is expanded.

length,size,V,J,D,CDR3,DNA
15,NA,TRBV4-3,TRBJ2-7,NA,CASSQDRGATYEQYF,TGCGCCAGCAGCCAAGACAGGGGCGCTACCTACGAGCAGTACTTC
14,NA,TRBV28,TRBJ2-6,NA,CASTGGSGANVLTF,TGTGCCAGCACCGGAGGATCTGGGGCCAACGTCCTGACTTTC
12,NA,TRBV7-2,TRBJ2-7,TRBD1,CASRRTGNEQYF,TGTGCCAGCAGACGGACAGGGAACGAGCAGTACTTC
19,NA,TRBV28,TRBJ2-5,NA,CASRPGRAPAVVRGETQYF,TGTGCCAGCAGACCGGGACGAGCCCCAGCGGTCGTAAGGGGCGAGACCCAGTACTTC
12,few,TRBV21-1,TRBJ2-1,NA,CASSKMREKWFF,TGTGCCAGCAGCAAAATGCGGGAAAAATGGTTCTTC
17,few,TRBV4-1,TRBJ1-6,TRBD1,CASSQGSGTELYSPLHF,TGCGCCAGCAGCCAGGGGTCGGGGACAGAACTATATTCACCCCTCCACTTT
14,few,TRBV20-1,TRBJ2-3,TRBD1,CSARHNRGPDTQYF,TGCAGTGCTAGACACAACAGGGGCCCAGATACGCAGTATTTT
12,NA,TRBV20-1,TRBJ2-7,NA,CSAIRDPYEQYF,TGCAGTGCTATAAGGGACCCCTACGAGCAGTACTTC
13,many,TRBV12-3/TRBV12-4,TRBJ1-2,NA,CASSYTGFGGYTF,TGTGCCAGCAGTTATACAGGGTTCGGCGGCTACACCTTC
14,NA,TRBV27,TRBJ2-7,TRBD1,CASRRGQGASEQYF,TGTGCCAGCAGGCGTGGACAGGGGGCAAGCGAGCAGTACTTC
17,few,TRBV5-1,TRBJ2-2,NA,CASSLWLWTKNTGELFF,TGCGCCAGCAGCTTGTGGCTCTGGACAAAGAACACCGGGGAGCTGTTTTTT
15,few,TRBV6-2/TRBV6-3,TRBJ2-7,NA,CASSSRQSIGYEQYF,TGTGCCAGCAGCTCGAGACAGTCCATTGGGTACGAGCAGTACTTC
15,few,TRBV20-1,TRBJ1-1,NA,CSARDLFTLNTEAFF,TGCAGTGCTAGAGATCTTTTTACATTGAACACTGAAGCCTTCTTT
16,many,TRBV10-3,TRBJ2-7,TRBD1,CAINGGQGGRTDEQYF,TGTGCCATCAACGGCGGACAGGGAGGTCGGACGGACGAGCAGTACTTC
14,NA,TRBV12-3/TRBV12-4,TRBJ2-7,NA,CASSLTGGRYEQYF,TGTGCCAGCAGTTTAACCGGGGGAAGGTACGAGCAGTACTTC
16,NA,TRBV5-1,TRBJ2-7,NA,CASSLEGRRDVYEQYF,TGCGCCAGCAGCTTGGAAGGACGGAGGGACGTATACGAGCAGTACTTC
16,NA,TRBV12-3/TRBV12-4,TRBJ2-5,TRBD2,CASSFGAGGPRETQYF,TGTGCCAGCAGTTTTGGGGCGGGAGGGCCGCGGGAGACCCAGTACTTC
13,few,TRBV20-1,TRBJ2-7,NA,CSANGADRFEQYF,TGCAGTGCTAATGGGGCGGATCGGTTCGAGCAGTACTTC
14,once,TRBV7-9,TRBJ1-4,NA,CASSDRPAPEKLFF,TGTGCCAGCAGCGACCGGCCAGCGCCTGAAAAACTGTTTTTT
17,few,TRBV20-1,TRBJ2-1,TRBD2,CSARGTSGKSSYNEQFF,TGCAGTGCTAGAGGGACTAGCGGAAAGAGCTCCTACAATGAGCAGTTCTTC
16,many,TRBV12-3/TRBV12-4,TRBJ2-2,TRBD1,CASSLRQGTNTGELFF,TGTGCCAGCAGTCTCAGACAGGGGACTAACACCGGGGAGCTGTTTTTT
22,NA,TRBV6-2/TRBV6-3,TRBJ2-1,TRBD2,CASRSDIMGLAGNPLRYNEQFF,TGTGCCAGCAGGTCCGATATAATGGGACTAGCGGGGAATCCCCTGCGGTACAATGAGCAGTTCTTC
16,NA,TRBV5-1,TRBJ2-5,NA,CASSLERTEYWETQYF,TGCGCCAGCAGCTTGGAGAGGACAGAATATTGGGAGACCCAGTACTTC
13,NA,TRBV20-1,TRBJ2-5,NA,CSAPVRGGKTQYF,TGCAGCGCACCTGTCAGAGGTGGGAAGACCCAGTACTTC
15,NA,TRBV20-1,TRBJ2-7,TRBD2,CSARGIPGRHYEQYF,TGCAGTGCTAGAGGGATCCCCGGGAGGCATTACGAGCAGTACTTC
15,many,TRBV5-1,TRBJ1-5,TRBD1,CASSLEGAGSQPQHF,TGCGCCAGCAGCTTGGAGGGGGCGGGGAGTCAGCCCCAGCATTTT
15,many,TRBV5-1,TRBJ2-1,NA,CASSFRGSSYNEQFF,TGTGCCAGCAGTTTTAGGGGGAGCTCCTACAATGAGCAGTTCTTC
16,NA,TRBV3-1,TRBJ2-2,TRBD2,CASSHLERGAPGELFF,TGTGCCAGCAGCCACCTAGAGCGGGGGGCCCCCGGGGAGCTGTTTTTT
15,NA,TRBV4-2,TRBJ1-1,TRBD1,CASSLQTGENTEAFF,TGTGCCAGCAGCCTGCAGACAGGGGAGAACACTGAAGCTTTCTTT
14,many,TRBV12-3/TRBV12-4,TRBJ2-7,NA,CASSFRRGLAEQYF,TGTGCCAGCAGTTTCCGAAGGGGTTTGGCCGAGCAGTACTTC
16,few,TRBV5-1,TRBJ1-1,NA,CASSLMGSGTSSEAFF,TGCGCCAGCAGCTTGATGGGTTCCGGGACCTCCTCTGAAGCTTTCTTT
15,NA,TRBV4-2,TRBJ2-1,NA,CASSQAEGSYNEQFF,TGTGCCAGCAGCCAAGCAGAGGGATCCTACAATGAGCAGTTCTTC
14,NA,TRBV12-3/TRBV12-4,TRBJ2-3,TRBD1,CASSPDRGLDTQYF,TGTGCCAGCAGTCCTGACAGGGGGCTAGATACGCAGTATTTT
15,NA,TRBV7-2,TRBJ1-5,TRBD1,CASRSGQASNQPQHF,TGTGCCAGCAGGTCCGGACAGGCTAGCAATCAGCCCCAGCATTTT
14,few,TRBV5-6,TRBJ2-7,TRBD2,CASSLTSGGYEQYF,TGTGCCAGCAGCTTGACTAGCGGGGGGTACGAGCAGTACTTC
17,NA,TRBV29-1,TRBJ2-1,TRBD1,CSVEGSRWGQGYNEQFF,TGCAGCGTTGAAGGGTCCAGATGGGGACAGGGTTACAATGAGCAGTTCTTC
15,NA,TRBV4-3,TRBJ2-1,NA,CASSQGAPKGNEQFF,TGCGCCAGCAGCCAGGGAGCGCCCAAGGGGAATGAGCAGTTCTTC
15,NA,TRBV20-1,TRBJ2-7,TRBD1,CSARPVQGAHIGQYF,TGCAGTGCTAGGCCAGTACAGGGGGCGCATATTGGGCAGTACTTC
15,NA,TRBV4-1,TRBJ2-7,TRBD1,CASSQGFSRQGEQYF,TGCGCCAGCAGCCAAGGATTTTCAAGACAGGGCGAGCAGTACTTC
11,many,TRBV12-3/TRBV12-4,TRBJ1-1,NA,CASSLRNEAFF,TGTGCCAGCAGTTTACGGAATGAAGCTTTCTTT
15,few,TRBV18,TRBJ2-7,NA,CASSPFQGVGNEQYF,TGTGCCAGCTCACCATTTCAGGGAGTTGGGAACGAGCAGTACTTC
14,many,TRBV2,TRBJ2-7,NA,CASREDGGAYEQYF,TGTGCCAGCAGGGAAGACGGCGGAGCCTACGAGCAGTACTTC
12,few,TRBV6-5,TRBJ2-7,NA,CASSSVRSEQYF,TGTGCCAGCAGCTCAGTAAGATCCGAGCAGTACTTC
14,NA,TRBV12-3/TRBV12-4,TRBJ2-3,NA,CASSYGASTDTQYF,TGTGCCAGCAGTTACGGGGCGAGCACAGATACGCAGTATTTT
16,few,TRBV20-1,TRBJ2-7,TRBD2,CSARESGTSGRGEQYF,TGCAGTGCTAGAGAATCCGGGACTAGCGGGAGGGGGGAGCAGTACTTC
16,many,TRBV6-5,TRBJ1-1,NA,CASSYRVASLNTEAFF,TGTGCCAGCAGTTACAGGGTAGCTTCCCTAAACACTGAAGCTTTCTTT
14,many,TRBV3-1,TRBJ1-6,TRBD1,CASSQGQGNSPLHF,TGTGCCAGCAGCCAGGGACAGGGCAATTCACCCCTCCACTTT
16,few,TRBV28,TRBJ2-5,TRBD1,CASSLIGRQGQETQYF,TGTGCCAGCAGTTTAATAGGGAGACAGGGACAAGAGACCCAGTACTTC
15,few,TRBV4-2,TRBJ2-7,TRBD2,CASSQDRLATDEQYF,TGTGCCAGCAGCCAAGATAGACTAGCTACCGACGAGCAGTACTTC
16,once,TRBV4-3,TRBJ1-3,NA,CASSLGRALSGNTIYF,TGCGCCAGCAGCCTGGGCAGGGCGCTATCTGGAAACACCATATATTTT
15,few,TRBV6-1,TRBJ2-3,NA,CASSQVLGGTDTQYF,TGTGCCAGCAGCCAGGTTCTTGGTGGCACAGATACGCAGTATTTT